The 3 T cell receptor beta chains listed next were all sequenced from one sample in a study of T cells after yellow fever vaccination. TCRdb re-called the 5' RACE reads through MiXCR, storing one row per CDR3 protein. The sample has tens of thousands of distinct CDR3 sequences; 4% to 6% are singletons. The material was PBMCs, either bulk or a sorted T-cell subset (CD4+, CD8+, memory, or dextramer-sorted; not recorded which), obtained 35 to 50 days after the first yellow fever vaccination. The source is a man younger than 35 who received the YFV17D yellow fever vaccine.

This clonotype was recorded many times. The DNA for the CDR3 is TGTGCCAGCAGCTTAGACCCAAAGTTCTACGAGCAGTACTTC. Protein sequence: CASSLDPKFYEQYF. This chain links TRBV7-2 with TRBJ2-7; D remains unclear. The ends were cut back, 1 base at V and 3 bases at J, with 10 bases in the middle. Germline CDR1 is SGHTA and CDR2 is FQGNSA. This CDR3 comprises 14 residues.

This clonotype was counted at least ten times. The chain employs TRBV5-1 and TRBJ2-5; 9 positions agree with TRBD1. CDR1 and CDR2 from the germline V gene are SGHRS and YFSETQ. CDR3 length equals 14 residues. The junction had 6 bases not matched to a gene; V was cut back by 4 bases and J by 5 bases. The CDR3 DNA is TGCGCCAGCAGCGGGGGACAGGGTGCGGAGACCCAGTACTTC. Protein product: CASSGGQGAETQYF.

This clonotype was detected ten times or more. This chain uses TRBV5-1 with TRBJ1-2; weak D call: TRBD1 (6 bases). Germline values: CDR1 SGHRS, CDR2 YFSETQ. Deletions cut 1 base from V and 4 bases from J, with 11 bases between. This CDR3 has 14 amino acids. CDR3 sequence (DNA): TGCGCCAGCAGCTTGCGTGGGGGGCCCTATGGCTACACCTTC. It yields the protein CASSLRGGPYGYTF.